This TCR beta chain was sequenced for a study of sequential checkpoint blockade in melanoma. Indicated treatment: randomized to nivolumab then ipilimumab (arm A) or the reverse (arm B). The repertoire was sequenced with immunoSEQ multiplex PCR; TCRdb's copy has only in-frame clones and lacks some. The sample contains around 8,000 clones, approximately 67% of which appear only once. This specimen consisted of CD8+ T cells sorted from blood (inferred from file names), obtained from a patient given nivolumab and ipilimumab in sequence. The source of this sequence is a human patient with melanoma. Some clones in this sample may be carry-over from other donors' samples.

The CDR3 DNA reads TGTGCCAGCAGCTCCTCGACAACATCCTACGAGCAGTACTTC. Its translation: CASSSSTTSYEQYF. The V call is TRBV11-3, the J call TRBJ2-7; D unresolved. Germline assignment: CDR1 SGHNT and CDR2 YENEEA. The CDR3 loop spans 14 amino acids. Between the trimmed V and J ends, which lost 4 bases and 1 base, there was a span of 11 bases.